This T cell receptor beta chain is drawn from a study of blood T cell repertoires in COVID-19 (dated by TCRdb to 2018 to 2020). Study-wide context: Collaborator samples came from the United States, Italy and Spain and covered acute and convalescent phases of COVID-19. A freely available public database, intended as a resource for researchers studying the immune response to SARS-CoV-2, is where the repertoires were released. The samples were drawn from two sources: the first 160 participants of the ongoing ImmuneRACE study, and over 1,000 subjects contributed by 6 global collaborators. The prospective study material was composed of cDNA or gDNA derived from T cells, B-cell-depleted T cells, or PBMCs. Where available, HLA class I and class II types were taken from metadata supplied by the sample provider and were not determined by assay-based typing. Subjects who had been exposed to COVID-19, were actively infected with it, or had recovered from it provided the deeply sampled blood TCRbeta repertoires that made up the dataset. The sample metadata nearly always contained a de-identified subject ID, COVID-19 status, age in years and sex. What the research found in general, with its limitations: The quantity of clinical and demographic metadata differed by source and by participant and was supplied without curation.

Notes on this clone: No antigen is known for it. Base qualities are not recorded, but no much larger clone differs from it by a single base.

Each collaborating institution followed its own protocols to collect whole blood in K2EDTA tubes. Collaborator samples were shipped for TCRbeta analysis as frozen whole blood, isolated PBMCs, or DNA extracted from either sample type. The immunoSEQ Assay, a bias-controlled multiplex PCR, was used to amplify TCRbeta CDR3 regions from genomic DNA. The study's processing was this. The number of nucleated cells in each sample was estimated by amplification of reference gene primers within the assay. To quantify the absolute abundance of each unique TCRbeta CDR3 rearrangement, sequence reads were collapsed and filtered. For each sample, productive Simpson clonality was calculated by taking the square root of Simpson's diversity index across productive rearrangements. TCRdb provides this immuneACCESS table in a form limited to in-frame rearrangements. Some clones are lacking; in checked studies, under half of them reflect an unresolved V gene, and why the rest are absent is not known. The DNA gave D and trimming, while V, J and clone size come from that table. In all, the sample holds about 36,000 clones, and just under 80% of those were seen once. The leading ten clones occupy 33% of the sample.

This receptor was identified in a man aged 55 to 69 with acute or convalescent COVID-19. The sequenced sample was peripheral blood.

In nucleotides, the sequence is TGTGCCAGCAGTTTACCAGCGGGAGGGGGAGAGACCCAGTACTTC. Its amino acids are CASSLPAGGGETQYF. The rearranged chain carries TRBV28 and TRBJ2-5; TRBD2 matches 10 bases in the middle. Taken from the germline V gene, the CDR1 and CDR2 loops are MDHEN and SYDVKM. Trimming removed 2 bases from V and 4 bases from J; the gene matches leave 4 bases unexplained. From its cysteine to its phenylalanine, the CDR3 spans 15 amino acids. Left in the record is the CDR3 DNA by itself, 45 bases read in frame from the first base.